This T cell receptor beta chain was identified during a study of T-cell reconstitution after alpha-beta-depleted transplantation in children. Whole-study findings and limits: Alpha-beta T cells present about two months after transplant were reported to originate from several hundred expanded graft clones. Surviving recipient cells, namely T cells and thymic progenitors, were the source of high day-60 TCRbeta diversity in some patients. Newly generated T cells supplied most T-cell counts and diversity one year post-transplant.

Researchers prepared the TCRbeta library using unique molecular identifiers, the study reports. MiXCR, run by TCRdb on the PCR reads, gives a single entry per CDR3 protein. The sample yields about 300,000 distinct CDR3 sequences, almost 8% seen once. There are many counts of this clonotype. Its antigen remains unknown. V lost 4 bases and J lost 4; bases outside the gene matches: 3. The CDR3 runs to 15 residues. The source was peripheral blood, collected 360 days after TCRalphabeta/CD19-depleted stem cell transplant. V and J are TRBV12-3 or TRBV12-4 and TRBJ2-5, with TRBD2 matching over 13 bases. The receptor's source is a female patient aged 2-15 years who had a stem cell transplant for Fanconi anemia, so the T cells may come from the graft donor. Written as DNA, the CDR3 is TGTGCCAGCAGTTCCACTAGCGGGAGGGGAGAGACCCAGTACTTC. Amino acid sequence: CASSSTSGRGETQYF.